The subject of this entry is one TCR beta chain. CDR3 size: 17 residues. Germline V gene lookup returns CDR1 SGHDT and CDR2 YYEEEE. Trimming took 3 bases from V and 4 from J; bases not matched to a gene: 12. This sample was taken from a study of blood T cell repertoires in COVID-19. Study-level background: COVID-19 samples from acute and convalescent phases originated in the United States, Italy and Spain. Sample material is recorded as cDNA or gDNA derived from T cells, B-cell-depleted T cells, or PBMCs.

Per the original methods: Nucleated cell number was recorded as an estimate derived from reference gene primer amplification. The protocol was immunoSEQ multiplex PCR, while the TCRdb copy is restricted to in-frame clones and leaves out a portion. The DNA gave D and trimming, while V, J and clone size come from that table. This repertoire shows tens of thousands of clones, roughly 91% found once; its top ten account for approximately 13%. The TCR sequence derives from a man between 65 and 85 years old with active or convalescent COVID-19. This chain links TRBV5-6 with TRBJ1-2; TRBD1 matches 10 bases. The sample was peripheral blood. DNA of the CDR3: TGTGCCAGCAGCTCTTTCCGACAGGGGGCATTTGGCTATGGCTACACCTTC. It specifies CASSSFRQGAFGYGYTF.